Listed below are T cell receptor beta chains from one sample, sequenced in a study of T-cell reconstitution after alpha-beta-depleted transplantation in children. MiXCR, applied by TCRdb to the PCR reads, yields one record per CDR3 protein. Of roughly 82,000 distinct CDR3 sequences listed, 14% were seen once; the top ten hold about 25%. The material was PBMCs, mostly from graft donor cells, obtained 180 days after TCRalphabeta/CD19-depleted stem cell transplant. Source of these receptors: a male patient aged 2 to 9 who had a stem cell transplant for acute lymphoblastic leukemia, so the T cells may come from the graft donor. Each CDR3 is given with its conserved first and last residue. Each record gives: D gene, J gene, CDR3 length, clone size, V gene, CDR3 protein, CDR3 DNA. A D gene is named only where the DNA matches it firmly. Clone size is shown for a subset of rows, as once, few, many or a class of expanded clone.

-,TRBJ2-7,11,few,TRBV7-8,CASSFGTEQYF,TGTGCCAGCAGCTTCGGGACAGAGCAGTACTTC
-,TRBJ2-3,11,-,TRBV7-2,CASSSSEPQYF,TGTGCCAGCAGCTCCTCGGAGCCACAGTATTTT
-,TRBJ2-1,14,few,TRBV28,CASLFRGVSNEQFF,TGTGCCAGTCTCTTTAGAGGTGTTTCCAATGAGCAGTTCTTC
-,TRBJ1-2,13,few,TRBV4-2,CASSQGDGYGYTF,TGTGCCAGCAGCCAGGGGGACGGCTATGGCTACACCTTC
TRBD1,TRBJ2-7,15,-,TRBV5-1,CASSPLGGQGSEQYF,TGCGCCAGCAGCCCGCTAGGGGGACAGGGGAGCGAGCAGTACTTC
TRBD2,TRBJ2-2,16,few,TRBV20-1,CSARLLAGSHTGELFF,TGCAGTGCTAGATTACTAGCGGGGTCCCACACCGGGGAGCTGTTTTTT
-,TRBJ1-2,12,-,TRBV7-9,CASSYAGNGYTF,TGTGCCAGCAGCTATGCAGGGAACGGCTACACCTTC
TRBD2,TRBJ2-5,13,-,TRBV20-1,CSAVLAGQETQYF,TGCAGTGCTGTTCTAGCGGGCCAAGAGACCCAGTACTTC
-,TRBJ2-7,13,few,TRBV2,CASSVKSGYEQYF,TGTGCCAGCAGTGTTAAAAGCGGCTACGAGCAGTACTTC
TRBD2,TRBJ2-7,14,-,TRBV7-8,CASSLIGEGYEQYF,TGTGCCAGCAGCTTAATAGGGGAGGGCTACGAGCAGTACTTC
-,TRBJ2-7,16,many,TRBV27,CASSLLGGPRGFEQYF,TGTGCCAGCAGTTTATTGGGGGGGCCAAGGGGGTTCGAGCAGTACTTC
-,TRBJ2-3,14,-,TRBV7-9,CASSLKPSTDTQYF,TGTGCCAGCAGCTTGAAGCCAAGCACAGATACGCAGTATTTT
-,TRBJ2-3,19,few,TRBV4-2,CASSQSGGRWLTRKDTQYF,TGTGCCAGCAGCCAAAGTGGGGGCCGTTGGCTGACTAGGAAAGATACGCAGTATTTT
-,TRBJ1-1,14,many,TRBV10-3,CAISGSTMNTEAFF,TGTGCCATCAGTGGTTCGACCATGAACACTGAAGCTTTCTTT
TRBD1,TRBJ1-3,20,-,TRBV11-1,CASSLASWTGLSSSGNTIYF,TGTGCCAGCAGCTTAGCGAGTTGGACAGGCCTTTCGAGCTCTGGAAACACCATATATTTT
-,TRBJ1-2,13,-,TRBV7-9,CASSLVLRAGYTF,TGTGCCAGCAGCTTAGTCCTCAGGGCTGGCTACACCTTC
-,TRBJ2-7,11,-,TRBV10-3,CATNRADEQYF,TGTGCCACCAATCGAGCGGACGAGCAGTACTTC
-,TRBJ2-5,13,many,TRBV29-1,CSVEGPRRETQYF,TGCAGCGTTGAAGGCCCCCGGAGGGAGACCCAGTACTTC
-,TRBJ2-2,13,few,TRBV29-1,CSVSPGQTGELFF,TGCAGCGTTTCTCCAGGGCAAACCGGGGAGCTGTTTTTT
-,TRBJ2-1,15,-,TRBV12-3/TRBV12-4,CASSLERVGLNEQFF,TGTGCCAGCAGTTTAGAGCGGGTGGGGCTTAATGAGCAGTTCTTC